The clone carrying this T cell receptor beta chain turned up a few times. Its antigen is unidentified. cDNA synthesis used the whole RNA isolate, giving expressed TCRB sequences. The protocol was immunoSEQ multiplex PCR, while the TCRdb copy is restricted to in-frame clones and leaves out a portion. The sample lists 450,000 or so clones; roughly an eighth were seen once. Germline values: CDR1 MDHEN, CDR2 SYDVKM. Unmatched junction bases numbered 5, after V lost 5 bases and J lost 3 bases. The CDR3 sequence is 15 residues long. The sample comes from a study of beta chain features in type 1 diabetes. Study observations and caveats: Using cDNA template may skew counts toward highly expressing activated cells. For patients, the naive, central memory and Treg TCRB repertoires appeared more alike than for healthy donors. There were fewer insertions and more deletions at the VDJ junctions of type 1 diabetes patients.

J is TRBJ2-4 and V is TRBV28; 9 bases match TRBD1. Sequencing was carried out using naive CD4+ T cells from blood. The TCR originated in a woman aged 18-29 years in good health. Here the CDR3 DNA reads TGTGCCAGCAGTGACCCGACAGGGGGCAAAAACATTCAGTACTTC. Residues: CASSDPTGGKNIQYF.